This TCR beta chain is from a study of blood T cell repertoires in COVID-19. Overall study: Sample material is recorded as cDNA or gDNA derived from T cells, B-cell-depleted T cells, or PBMCs.

Per the study methods: Reference gene primer amplification gave estimated nucleated cell counts. The protocol was immunoSEQ multiplex PCR, while the TCRdb copy is restricted to in-frame clones and leaves out a portion. V and J calls plus clone size are reproduced from that table; the DNA served to infer D and trimming. This table holds about 67,000 clones, more than 75% found once. This clonotype originated in a man aged 45-65 years with active COVID-19. What was sequenced was peripheral blood.

Here the CDR3 DNA reads TGTGCCAGCAGTGGCGAGACTAGCGGGAGCTACGAGCAGTACTTC. Its translation is CASSGETSGSYEQYF. The gene calls are TRBV2 and TRBJ2-7; 12 bases are a match to TRBD2. This CDR3 has 15 amino acids. V dropped 4 bases and J dropped 3; count of bases not matched to a gene: 4. The germline V gene encodes CDR1 SNHLY and CDR2 FYNNEI.